A selection of T cell receptor beta chains follows, all from one sample in a study of blood T cell repertoires in COVID-19. The protocol was immunoSEQ multiplex PCR, while the TCRdb copy is restricted to in-frame clones and leaves out a portion. Found here are roughly 380,000 clones, 89% of them singletons; the top ten hold about 1.6%. Input material: peripheral blood. These receptor sequences come from a woman aged 35 to 49 with COVID-19, enrolled during active disease. Both conserved end residues are part of each CDR3. The D gene is left open where the match is weak. Rows give clone size only sometimes, using once, few, many, or a class for an expanded clone.

v_call	clone_size	d_call	j_call	cdr3_aa	cdr3_nt
TRBV28	once	NA	TRBJ1-4	CASRAGSNEKLFF	TGTGCCAGCCGGGCGGGGTCTAATGAAAAACTGTTTTTT
TRBV4-3	NA	TRBD2	TRBJ2-7	CASSQVLAGGSYEQYF	TGCGCCAGCAGCCAAGTACTAGCGGGAGGGTCCTACGAGCAGTACTTC
TRBV7-8	NA	TRBD2	TRBJ2-2	CASPSNGMSGGTGELFF	TGTGCCAGCCCATCAAATGGGATGTCGGGGGGCACCGGGGAGCTGTTTTTT
TRBV7-2	NA	NA	TRBJ1-6	CASSPGGLNSPLHF	TGTGCCAGCAGCCCCGGAGGGTTAAATTCACCCCTCCACTTT
TRBV19	once	TRBD2	TRBJ2-5	CASSRTSEEIETQYF	TGTGCCAGTAGTAGGACTAGCGAGGAGATAGAGACCCAGTACTTC
TRBV5-1	NA	NA	TRBJ2-1	CASSEGLLVYNEQFF	TGCGCCAGCTCGGAGGGACTCCTAGTCTACAATGAGCAGTTCTTC
TRBV27	NA	NA	TRBJ1-1	CASSLSGGTTEAFF	TGTGCCAGCAGTTTATCTGGGGGGACCACTGAAGCTTTCTTT
TRBV27	few	NA	TRBJ2-3	CASKASATDTQYF	TGTGCCAGCAAGGCTAGCGCCACAGATACGCAGTATTTT
TRBV6-2/TRBV6-3	NA	TRBD2	TRBJ2-7	CASSRLAVVDEQYF	TGTGCCAGCAGCCGACTAGCGGTTGTCGACGAGCAGTACTTC
TRBV3-1/TRBV3-2	NA	TRBD2	TRBJ2-1	CASSQPGTRGNEQFF	TGTGCCAGCAGCCAACCCGGGACTAGAGGCAATGAGCAGTTCTTC
TRBV29-1	NA	NA	TRBJ2-2	CSVAGPGELFF	TGCAGCGTTGCAGGGCCCGGGGAGCTGTTTTTT
TRBV11-2	NA	TRBD1	TRBJ1-4	CASSPRDRGYEKLFF	TGTGCCAGCAGCCCCCGGGACAGGGGATATGAAAAACTGTTTTTT
TRBV5-1	once	TRBD1	TRBJ2-7	CASADSGQVSYEQYF	TGCGCCAGCGCCGACTCGGGACAGGTGAGCTACGAGCAGTACTTC
TRBV5-4	NA	NA	TRBJ1-1	CASRPQDPLTEAFF	TGTGCCAGCAGGCCACAGGATCCTCTCACTGAAGCTTTCTTT
TRBV7-2	NA	NA	TRBJ1-6	CASSPQGFGSPLHF	TGTGCCAGCAGCCCACAGGGCTTCGGTTCACCCCTCCACTTT
TRBV6-1	NA	NA	TRBJ1-1	CASSLLQGLNTEAFF	TGTGCCAGCAGTTTACTACAGGGATTGAACACTGAAGCTTTCTTT
TRBV5-4	once	TRBD1	TRBJ2-1	CASSLGTGGTYNEQFF	TGTGCCAGCAGCTTGGGGACAGGGGGCACCTACAATGAGCAGTTCTTC
TRBV7-9	NA	TRBD1	TRBJ2-7	CASTQTGSRRSSWEQYF	TGTGCCAGCACACAGACAGGGTCCCGTCGGAGTTCTTGGGAGCAGTACTTC
TRBV27	NA	TRBD1	TRBJ2-1	CASSPGTGEVNEQFF	TGTGCCAGCAGTCCTGGGACAGGGGAAGTCAATGAGCAGTTCTTC
TRBV27	few	NA	TRBJ2-7	CASSSAQGEGSYEQYF	TGTGCCAGCAGTTCCGCACAGGGGGAGGGCTCCTACGAGCAGTACTTC
TRBV18	NA	TRBD1	TRBJ2-6	CASSPPGQGYSGANVLTF	TGTGCCAGCTCACCACCGGGACAGGGTTACTCTGGGGCCAACGTCCTGACTTTC
TRBV12-3/TRBV12-4	NA	NA	TRBJ2-7	CASSFRGPEQYF	TGTGCCAGCAGTTTTAGAGGGCCCGAGCAGTACTTC
TRBV6-5	NA	TRBD1	TRBJ1-6	CASSYSGTAHRPLHF	TGTGCCAGCAGTTACTCTGGGACAGCCCATCGGCCCCTCCACTTT
TRBV5-1	NA	NA	TRBJ2-3	CASSLGAGSPADTQYF	TGCGCCAGCAGCTTGGGGGCAGGGTCCCCCGCAGATACGCAGTATTTT
TRBV16	NA	NA	TRBJ2-2	CASAGVSTGELFF	TGTGCCAGCGCCGGAGTCTCGACCGGGGAGCTGTTTTTT
TRBV4-3	few	NA	TRBJ2-2	CASSQVGGRSNTGELFF	TGCGCCAGCAGCCAAGTAGGAGGGAGGTCGAACACCGGGGAGCTGTTTTTT
TRBV6-5	NA	NA	TRBJ1-2	CASEGRAQRGYGYTF	TGTGCCAGTGAAGGTCGGGCTCAAAGGGGCTATGGCTACACCTTC
TRBV4-3	NA	NA	TRBJ2-7	CASSQQASYEQYF	TGCGCCAGCAGCCAACAGGCCTCCTACGAGCAGTACTTC
TRBV7-9	NA	NA	TRBJ2-5	CASSQYGETQYF	TGTGCCAGCAGTCAGTACGGGGAGACCCAGTACTTC
TRBV3-1/TRBV3-2	NA	NA	TRBJ2-5	CASSQGLGSVLGETQYF	TGTGCCAGCAGCCAAGGTCTCGGTAGCGTCCTCGGGGAGACCCAGTACTTC
TRBV28	NA	TRBD2	TRBJ2-1	CASSSSGTRAPYNEQFF	TGTGCCAGCAGTTCATCCGGGACTAGGGCTCCTTACAATGAGCAGTTCTTC
TRBV9	NA	TRBD2	TRBJ2-2	CASSPGLAGVYGNTGELFF	TGTGCCAGCAGCCCGGGACTAGCGGGAGTTTATGGGAACACCGGGGAGCTGTTTTTT
TRBV6-2/TRBV6-3	NA	TRBD2	TRBJ2-1	CASSYSLGGRRKAYNEQFF	TGTGCCAGCAGTTATAGTCTTGGCGGGAGGAGGAAGGCCTACAATGAGCAGTTCTTC
TRBV28	NA	NA	TRBJ1-2	CASRTNTNYGYTF	TGTGCCAGCAGGACAAACACCAACTATGGCTACACCTTC
TRBV25-1	NA	TRBD2	TRBJ2-2	CASSEPGTSGRYGELFF	TGTGCCAGCAGTGAACCAGGGACTAGCGGGAGGTACGGGGAGCTGTTTTTT
TRBV9	NA	TRBD2	TRBJ2-1	CASSVGLAGISQFF	TGTGCCAGCAGCGTAGGGCTAGCGGGTATATCTCAGTTCTTC
TRBV5-1	NA	TRBD1	TRBJ1-2	CASSLSGQGNGYTF	TGCGCCAGCAGCTTGTCGGGACAGGGCAATGGCTACACCTTC
TRBV7-9	NA	TRBD2	TRBJ2-7	CASSLALAGAGEQYF	TGTGCCAGCAGCTTAGCGTTAGCGGGAGCGGGCGAGCAGTACTTC
TRBV4-1	NA	NA	TRBJ1-5	CASTMRGRGKVNQPQHF	TGCGCCAGCACCATGAGAGGCAGGGGAAAAGTCAATCAGCCCCAGCATTTT
TRBV14	NA	TRBD1	TRBJ1-1	CASSHRGTGNTEAFF	TGTGCCAGCAGCCATCGCGGGACAGGGAACACTGAAGCTTTCTTT
TRBV2	few	NA	TRBJ1-2	CASSLGGAILYGYTF	TGTGCCAGCAGTCTAGGGGGGGCGATTCTCTATGGCTACACCTTC
TRBV12-5	NA	NA	TRBJ2-3	CASGLSGTDTQYF	TGTGCTAGTGGTTTGAGCGGCACAGATACGCAGTATTTT
TRBV9	NA	TRBD2	TRBJ2-3	CASSPRTSGYTDTQYF	TGTGCCAGCAGCCCCAGGACTAGCGGTTACACAGATACGCAGTATTTT
TRBV5-8	NA	TRBD1	TRBJ2-7	CASSLGQGAHEQYF	TGTGCCAGCAGCTTGGGACAGGGGGCCCACGAGCAGTACTTC